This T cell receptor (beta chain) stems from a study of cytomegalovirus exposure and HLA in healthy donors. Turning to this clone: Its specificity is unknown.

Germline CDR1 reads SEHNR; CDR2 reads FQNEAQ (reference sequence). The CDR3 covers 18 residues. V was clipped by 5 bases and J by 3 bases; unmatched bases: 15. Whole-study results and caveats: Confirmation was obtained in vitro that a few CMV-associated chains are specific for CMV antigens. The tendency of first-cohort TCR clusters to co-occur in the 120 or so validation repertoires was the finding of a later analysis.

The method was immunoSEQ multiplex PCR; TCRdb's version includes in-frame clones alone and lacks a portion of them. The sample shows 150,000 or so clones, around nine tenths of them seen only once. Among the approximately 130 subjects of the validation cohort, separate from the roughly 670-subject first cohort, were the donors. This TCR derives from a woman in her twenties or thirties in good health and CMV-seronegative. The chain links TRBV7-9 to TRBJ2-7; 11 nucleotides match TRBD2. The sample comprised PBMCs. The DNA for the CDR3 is TGTGCCAGCAGCCCGCCCGGGACTAGCGGCCGAAAAAGCTACGAGCAGTACTTC. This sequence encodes CASSPPGTSGRKSYEQYF.